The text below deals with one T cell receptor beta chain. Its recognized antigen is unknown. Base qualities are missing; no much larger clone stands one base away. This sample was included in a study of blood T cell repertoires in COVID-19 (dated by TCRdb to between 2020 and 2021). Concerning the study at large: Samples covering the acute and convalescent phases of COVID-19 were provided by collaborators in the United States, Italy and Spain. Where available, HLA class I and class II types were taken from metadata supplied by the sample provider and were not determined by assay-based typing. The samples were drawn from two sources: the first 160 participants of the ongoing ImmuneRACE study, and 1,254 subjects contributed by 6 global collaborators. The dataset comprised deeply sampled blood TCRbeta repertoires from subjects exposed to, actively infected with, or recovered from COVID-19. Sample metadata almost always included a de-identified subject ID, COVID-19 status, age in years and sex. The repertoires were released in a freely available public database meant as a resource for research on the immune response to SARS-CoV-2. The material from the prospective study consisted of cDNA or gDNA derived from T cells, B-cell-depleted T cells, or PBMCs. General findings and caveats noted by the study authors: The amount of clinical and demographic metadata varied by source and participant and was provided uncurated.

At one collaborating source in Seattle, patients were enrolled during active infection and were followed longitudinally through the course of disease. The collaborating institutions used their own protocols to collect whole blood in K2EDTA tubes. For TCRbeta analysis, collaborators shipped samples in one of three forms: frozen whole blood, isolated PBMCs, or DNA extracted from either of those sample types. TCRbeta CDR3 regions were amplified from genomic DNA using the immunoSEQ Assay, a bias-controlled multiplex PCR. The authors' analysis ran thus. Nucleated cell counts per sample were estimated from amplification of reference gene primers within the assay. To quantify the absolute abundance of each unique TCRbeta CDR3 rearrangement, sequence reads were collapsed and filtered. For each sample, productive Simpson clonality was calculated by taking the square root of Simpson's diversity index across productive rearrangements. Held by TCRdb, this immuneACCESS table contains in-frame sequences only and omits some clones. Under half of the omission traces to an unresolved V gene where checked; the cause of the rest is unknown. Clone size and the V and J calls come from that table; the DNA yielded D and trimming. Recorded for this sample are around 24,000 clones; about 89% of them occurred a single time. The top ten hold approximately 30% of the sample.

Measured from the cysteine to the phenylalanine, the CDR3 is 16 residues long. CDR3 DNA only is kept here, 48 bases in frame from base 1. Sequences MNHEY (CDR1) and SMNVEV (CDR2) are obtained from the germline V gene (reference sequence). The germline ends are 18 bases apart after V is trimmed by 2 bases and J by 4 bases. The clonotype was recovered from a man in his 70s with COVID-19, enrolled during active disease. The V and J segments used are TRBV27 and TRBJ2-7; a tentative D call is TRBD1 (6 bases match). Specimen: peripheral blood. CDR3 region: CASSLGGRVKEYEQYF. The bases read TGTGCCAGCAGTTTAGGGGGCAGGGTAAAGGAGTACGAGCAGTACTTC.